A selection of T cell receptor beta chains follows, all from one sample in a study of human T cells and chemical hapten exposure. From the RACE reads, TCRdb called clonotypes with MiXCR, one entry per CDR3 protein. The sample lists approximately 110,000 distinct CDR3 sequences, about 10% seen once, with roughly 3.5% in the top ten. The sequences come from whole blood, collected in connection with sensitization to the hapten diphenylcyclopropenone (DPC). The source of these receptors is a woman aged 40 to 55 with alopecia areata. Some clones in this sample may be carry-over from other donors' samples. Each CDR3 is given with its conserved first and last residue. A D gene is named only where the DNA matches it firmly. Part of the rows lack a size; the others show once, few, many or a class for expanded clones.

D | J | size | V | DNA | CDR3
TRBD1 | TRBJ1-1 | . | TRBV27 | TGTGCCAGCAGTTGGACAGGGTCCCCGAACACTGAAGCTTTCTTT | CASSWTGSPNTEAFF
TRBD2 | TRBJ2-7 | . | TRBV20-1 | TGCAGTGCTAGGTCCCTCCATGGTAGCGGGAGCTACGAGCAGTACTTC | CSARSLHGSGSYEQYF
TRBD1 | TRBJ1-1 | . | TRBV11-2 | TGTGCCAGCAGCTTAGGCCACAGGGGGCGATACACTGAAGCTTTCTTT | CASSLGHRGRYTEAFF
. | TRBJ1-6 | few | TRBV12-5 | TGTGCTAGTGGTCCCGAGATTTTACAGTGGCCAAGATATAATTCACCCCTCCACTTT | CASGPEILQWPRYNSPLHF
. | TRBJ2-6 | many | TRBV19 | TGTGCCAGTAAAGACGAACCTCTCTCTGGGGCCAACGTCCTGACTTTC | CASKDEPLSGANVLTF
TRBD2 | TRBJ2-3 | many | TRBV14 | TGTGCCAGCAGCCGAGGACTAGCGGGCACAGATACGCAGTATTTT | CASSRGLAGTDTQYF
. | TRBJ1-1 | many | TRBV3-1 | TGTGCCAGCAGCCAAGCCCCCGCGAACACTGAAGCTTTCTTT | CASSQAPANTEAFF
. | TRBJ1-5 | many | TRBV18 | TGTGCCAGCTCACCCCAGGGTTACCAGCCCCAGCATTTT | CASSPQGYQPQHF
. | TRBJ1-2 | few | TRBV7-2 | TGTGCCAGCAGCCAACCCTTAAGCGGCTATGGCTACACCTTC | CASSQPLSGYGYTF
. | TRBJ2-7 | many | TRBV6-5 | TGTGCCAGCAGGTCCCCCGGACAGAGATCCTACGAGCAGTACTTC | CASRSPGQRSYEQYF
. | TRBJ1-5 | many | TRBV7-2 | TGTGCCAGCAGCTTAACTCCCGGCGGCTCAAGGCCCCAGCATTTT | CASSLTPGGSRPQHF
. | TRBJ2-7 | few | TRBV18 | TGTGCCAGCTCACCACCCGGGTTAAACTCCTACGAGCAGTACTTC | CASSPPGLNSYEQYF
. | TRBJ1-2 | . | TRBV30 | TGTGCCTGGATTGGGCAGGGACTGGGTGGCTACACCTTC | CAWIGQGLGGYTF
TRBD2 | TRBJ2-7 | few | TRBV7-8 | TGTGCCAGCAGCGTGCCGGGACTAGCGGCCGAGCAGTACTTC | CASSVPGLAAEQYF
. | TRBJ2-7 | many | TRBV6-1 | TGTGCCAGCAAGGGCTACGAGCAGTACTTC | CASKGYEQYF
. | TRBJ2-1 | many | TRBV30 | TGTGCCTGCGCGGGGAATACCGATCGGGAGCAGTTCTTC | CACAGNTDREQFF
. | TRBJ1-6 | few | TRBV20-1 | TGCAGTGCTAGAGGCAGAACAGGGAACAATTCACCCCTCCACTTT | CSARGRTGNNSPLHF
. | TRBJ1-2 | few | TRBV7-2 | TGTGCCAGCAGCTCTAGTGGGGGTCCCTATGGCTACACCTTC | CASSSSGGPYGYTF
TRBD2 | TRBJ2-1 | . | TRBV6-1 | TGTGCCAGCAGTGAACTTACTAGCGGGGGGCGGAATGAGCAGTTCTTC | CASSELTSGGRNEQFF
. | TRBJ2-7 | many | TRBV7-2 | TGTGCCAGCAGCTTCGAACCGGGAACTTCCTACGAGCAGTACTTC | CASSFEPGTSYEQYF
TRBD1 | TRBJ2-7 | many | TRBV7-6 | TGTGCCAGCAGCCAAGCCCTCATGGGACAGGCCGACTACGAGCAGTACTTC | CASSQALMGQADYEQYF
. | TRBJ2-5 | few | TRBV4-2 | TGTGCCAGCAGCCAAGAAATCTTGGAAGAGACCCAGTACTTC | CASSQEILEETQYF
TRBD1 | TRBJ2-1 | . | TRBV29-1 | TGCAGCGTGGAAGGTGCGGGACAGGTCTACAATGAGCAGTTCTTC | CSVEGAGQVYNEQFF
TRBD2 | TRBJ2-2 | . | TRBV3-1 | TGTGCCAGCAGCCAAGGACTAGCGGGAGGCGGCGGGGAGCTGTTTTTT | CASSQGLAGGGGELFF
. | TRBJ2-3 | few | TRBV18 | TGTGCCAGCTCACCCGTGGGGCAGTTCACAGATACGCAGTATTTT | CASSPVGQFTDTQYF
. | TRBJ2-7 | many | TRBV28 | TGTGCCAGCAGTAGGTTCGAGCAGTACTTC | CASSRFEQYF
. | TRBJ2-5 | . | TRBV28 | TGTGCCAGCATCGAAGGGGCCATAGGGCGAGAGACCCAGTACTTC | CASIEGAIGRETQYF
TRBD1 | TRBJ1-1 | many | TRBV11-3 | TGTGCCAGCAGCCAAACAGGGGGCACTGAAGCTTTCTTT | CASSQTGGTEAFF
. | TRBJ2-1 | . | TRBV14 | TGTGCCAGCAGCCCGGACCGGGGCCCCGGACCCAATGAGCAGTTCTTC | CASSPDRGPGPNEQFF
TRBD1 | TRBJ1-5 | few | TRBV7-2 | TGTGCCAGCAGTTCGGACAGGGCCAATCAGCCCCAGCATTTT | CASSSDRANQPQHF
TRBD2 | TRBJ2-3 | few | TRBV11-3 | TGTGCCAGCAGCCGCGGACTAGCGGGCTTAACCGCCCCAGATACGCAGTATTTT | CASSRGLAGLTAPDTQYF
. | TRBJ2-2 | many | TRBV5-1 | TGCGCCAGCAGCCTGTCAGCGACAGGACCTACCGGGGAGCTGTTTTTT | CASSLSATGPTGELFF
. | TRBJ2-7 | many | TRBV11-2 | TGTGCCAGCAGCTTAGAGTCCTACGAGCAGTACTTC | CASSLESYEQYF
. | TRBJ2-4 | many | TRBV6-2/TRBV6-3 | TGTGCCAGCAGTTACGACCAAGTATCACCGAAAAACATTCAGTACTTC | CASSYDQVSPKNIQYF
. | TRBJ2-7 | . | TRBV27 | TGTGCCAGCGCCCCTGGTCGGACAAGGAGCTCCTACGAGCAGTACTTC | CASAPGRTRSSYEQYF
TRBD1 | TRBJ1-2 | many | TRBV30 | TGTGCCTGGAGCCCTCCCGGACAGGCCTATGGCTACACCTTC | CAWSPPGQAYGYTF
. | TRBJ2-7 | few | TRBV7-2 | TGTGCCAGCAGCCACCTTACCAAACAGGGAATACTCTCCTACGAGCAGTACTTC | CASSHLTKQGILSYEQYF
. | TRBJ1-2 | many | TRBV19 | TGTGCCAGTATCAAAAATGGGGGTGACTATGGCTACACCTTC | CASIKNGGDYGYTF
. | TRBJ2-7 | few | TRBV5-1 | TGCGCCAGCAGCCCGGGACAACAACCCTACGAGCAGTACTTC | CASSPGQQPYEQYF
. | TRBJ2-7 | . | TRBV6-2/TRBV6-3 | TGTGCCAGCAGTTACGAGGAACACTCGGTCGAGCAGTACTTC | CASSYEEHSVEQYF
. | TRBJ2-5 | . | TRBV7-2 | TGTGCCAGCAGCCCTCCGGGGCGGGGCCAAGAGACCCAGTACTTC | CASSPPGRGQETQYF
TRBD1 | TRBJ2-3 | many | TRBV7-2 | TGTGCCAGCAGCTTAGCCGGGACAGGGCGGACAGATACGCAGTATTTT | CASSLAGTGRTDTQYF
. | TRBJ2-7 | . | TRBV7-2 | TGTGCCAGCAGCTTGTACGCGGGATCAGACTACGAGCAGTACTTC | CASSLYAGSDYEQYF
. | TRBJ2-3 | few | TRBV11-2 | TGTGCCAGCAGCTTAGCCTCGCGACTAGGTGTCCCAGATACGCAGTATTTT | CASSLASRLGVPDTQYF